The sequence of this T cell receptor beta chain was determined in a study of cytomegalovirus exposure and HLA in healthy donors. Study results and caveats: In a later analysis, an Asian-associated ancestry cluster reportedly showed fewer N-insertions than the approximately 610-donor mean. Later work showed greater clonal expansion in HLA-associated TCR beta chains than in equally common others. Reports indicated that the classifier achieved high specificity and sensitivity in diagnosing cytomegalovirus status.

As regards this clone: The target antigen is unknown.

V lost 5 bases and J lost 4, with 12 bases in between. The germline V gene has CDR1 MNHEY and CDR2 SVGAGI. CDR3 length: 14 amino acids. PCR was performed using 60 Vbeta and 13 Jbeta primers. TCRdb's table, derived via immunoSEQ multiplex PCR, lists solely in-frame clones and lacks some. The sample consists of some 250,000 clones, approximately 80% of them appearing once. The chain joins TRBV6-5 to TRBJ1-5, with D uncertain. Sequencing was carried out using PBMCs. This receptor was taken from a woman in her sixties in good health and CMV-seropositive. CDR3 in DNA: TGTGCCAGCAGTACGGAGGGATGGAATCAGCCCCAGCATTTT. Translating it yields CASSTEGWNQPQHF.